These 9 T cell receptor beta chains share one sample of origin, sequenced in a study of blood T cell repertoires in COVID-19. Data came from immunoSEQ multiplex PCR; TCRdb stores just in-frame clones and leaves some out. Altogether 110,000 or so clones are present, 85% to 90% being singletons, with the ten largest covering approximately 4.2%. The sample was peripheral blood. Receptors were obtained from a woman in her forties or fifties with acute or convalescent COVID-19.

V is TRBV30 and J is TRBJ1-1, with 8 bases fitting TRBD1. V lost 3 bases and J lost 11; bases outside the gene matches: 5. Germline V gene data show CDR1 as GTSNPN and CDR2 as SVGIG (reference sequence). This CDR3 contains 11 residues. CDR3 sequence: CAWRRDRFAFF. CDR3 bases: TGTGCCTGGAGACGGGACAGGTTTGCTTTCTTT.

J is TRBJ2-6 and V is TRBV30; unclear D gene. V dropped 3 bases and J dropped 4 bases, with 10 bases sitting between them. The CDR3 spans 14 residues. Germline V lookup: CDR1 GTSNPN, CDR2 SVGIG (reference sequence). The CDR3 coding sequence is TGTGCCTGGAGCTACGGAGCGGGGGCCAACGTCCTGACTTTC. This gives the protein CAWSYGAGANVLTF.

This clone occurred once. The V call is TRBV30, the J call TRBJ2-3; 9 bases line up with TRBD2. The V gene end was trimmed by 4 bases and the J gene end by 5 bases; junction bases not matched to a gene: 10. This CDR3 contains 15 residues. In germline, CDR1 is GTSNPN, CDR2 SVGIG (reference sequence). DNA of the CDR3: TGTGCCTGGACGGGGGTAGCGGGAGTAGGAGATACGCAGTATTTT. Translated: CAWTGVAGVGDTQYF.

V is TRBV12-2 and J is TRBJ2-1; the D call TRBD1 from the table was never checked on the DNA. TRBV12-2 is annotated as a pseudogene. The CDR3 is 18 amino acids. The CDR3 spells CAGSVLAGREQAYNEQFF. In nucleotides, the CDR3 is TGTGCAGGAAGTGTGTTGGCCGGTCGTGAGCAGGCCTACAATGAGCAGTTCTTC.

The chain joins TRBV14 to TRBJ1-2, with TRBD1 matching over 10 bases. Germline trimming cut 2 bases from V and 4 bases from J; bases unmatched to any gene: 7. CDR3 length equals 16 residues. Per germline, CDR1 SGHDN and CDR2 FVKESK. The CDR3 here is CASSQSGQGLSYGYTF. In DNA, the CDR3 is TGTGCCAGCAGCCAATCGGGACAGGGGCTATCCTATGGCTACACCTTC.

J is TRBJ2-7 and V is TRBV5-1; TRBD1 matches 9 bases. Trimming cost V 3 bases and J 6 bases; bases outside gene matches: 10. Germline V lookup: CDR1 SGHRS, CDR2 YFSETQ. The CDR3 has 15 residues. The CDR3 is CASSWGDRDASEQYF. The CDR3 DNA reads TGCGCCAGCAGCTGGGGGGACAGGGACGCCTCCGAGCAGTACTTC. The complete variable domain, with remaining parts taken from reference TRBV5-1 and TRBJ2-7, reads KAGVTQTPRYLIKTRGQQVTLSCSPISGHRSVSWYQQTPGQGLQFLFEYFSETQRNKGNFPGRFSGRQFSNSRSEMNVSTLELGDSALYLCASSWGDRDASEQYFGPGTRLTVT.

This rearrangement joins TRBV12-5 to TRBJ1-6; possibly TRBD1 for D (5 bases). V was clipped by 4 bases and J by 13 bases, with 17 bases between them. The V gene's germline CDR1 is LGHNT and CDR2 FRNRAP. The CDR3 is 14 residues long. CDR3 nucleotides: TGTGCTAGTGGTTGGGGGGACTTTCCCAATCCCCTCCACTTT. It yields the protein CASGWGDFPNPLHF.

The V and J genes are TRBV29-1 and TRBJ1-2; no reliable D call. The CDR3 totals 12 residues. Germline-derived CDR1 and CDR2 are SQVTM and ANQGSEA. Trimming took 0 bases from V and 8 from J, leaving 10 bases between them. DNA for the CDR3: TGCAGCGTTGAAGATCGACCGGGGGGCTACACCTTC. This gives the protein CSVEDRPGGYTF.

This chain joins TRBV7-9 and TRBJ1-5, with 8 bases aligning to TRBD1. The CDR3 totals 15 residues. Germline CDR1 reads SEHNR; CDR2 reads FQNEAQ (reference sequence). After removal of 4 bases from V and 0 bases from J, the junction contained 2 bases not matched to a gene. CDR3 loop: CASSSGGNSNQPQHF. The CDR3 coding sequence is TGTGCCAGCAGCTCAGGGGGCAATAGCAATCAGCCCCAGCATTTT.